The sample holds a few counts of the clone carrying this TCR beta chain. These data come from a study of early T cells in non-severe SARS-CoV-2 infection. Study in general: Bulk RNA from unsorted whole blood was sequenced; chains were unpaired.

Researchers tagged individual cDNA molecules with unique molecular identifiers. TCRdb reanalysed the 5' RACE reads using MiXCR and keeps one entry per CDR3 protein. The repertoire holds about 50,000 distinct CDR3 sequences, with around 6% as singletons. Germline trimming cut 6 bases from V and 6 bases from J; bases unmatched to any gene: 7. Germline-derived CDR1 and CDR2 are LGHNT and FRNRAP. This CDR3 has 14 amino acids. The V gene is TRBV12-5, the J gene TRBJ1-1; 10 bases match TRBD1. The TCR was taken from an adult who was a healthcare worker with PCR-confirmed SARS-CoV-2 infection or an uninfected control (not recorded which). This specimen was whole blood, taken at baseline. The CDR3 loop reads CASGTGGSQSEAFF. CDR3 DNA: TGTGCTAGTGGGACAGGGGGCTCCCAATCTGAAGCTTTCTTT.